One and the same sample provided the 27 T cell receptor beta chains below, sequenced in a study of identical twins. Via MiXCR, TCRdb re-called the 5' RACE reads, giving one row per CDR3 protein. The sample records 450,000 or so distinct CDR3 sequences, roughly 20% being singletons. Source material: naive T cells sorted from blood. The receptors stem from a man aged 50-59 years in good health.

The table lists this clonotype with a few counts. This sequence joins TRBV2 and TRBJ1-5; 7 bases agree with TRBD1. Germline V lookup: CDR1 SNHLY, CDR2 FYNNEI. The CDR3 runs 14 residues. The V and J ends lost 9 bases and 7 bases, in that order; junction bases with no gene match: 12. Here the CDR3 reads CASDRDNNQQPQHF. The CDR3 nucleotides are TGTGCCAGTGACAGGGACAACAATCAGCAGCCCCAGCATTTT.

The chain joins TRBV20-1 to TRBJ2-1; D may be TRBD2 (5 bases). V lost 0 bases and J 4 bases, leaving 25 bases between the germline ends. This CDR3 has 19 residues. Germline-derived CDR1 and CDR2 are DFQATT and SNEGSKA (reference sequence). In nucleotides, the CDR3 is TGCAGTGCTAGAGATCGTCCGGAGGTGCGGGCCATAATGTACAATGAGCAGTTCTTC. Its translation is CSARDRPEVRAIMYNEQFF.

This clonotype was found once. A much larger clonotype is one base distant, so this may be a read error. The chain employs TRBV6-2 or TRBV6-3 and TRBJ1-5, with 8 positions matching TRBD1. This CDR3 is built from 16 residues. V lost 6 bases and J lost 10; bases outside the gene matches: 17. CDR1 and CDR2 (germline): MNHEY, SVGEGT. The CDR3 DNA follows: TGTGCCAGCAGCCCTCGGACAGGGTTTTCACCTCACCCCCAGCATTTT. Residues: CASSPRTGFSPHPQHF.

This clonotype has more than one count but fewer than ten. The chain carries TRBV5-1 and TRBJ1-6; D unresolved. CDR3 length equals 16 residues. Germline lookup yields CDR1 SGHRS and CDR2 YFSETQ. Trimming cost V 0 bases and J 0 bases, with 7 bases left between them. In DNA, the CDR3 is TGCGCCAGCAGCTTGGCTGCGAGCTCCTATAATTCACCCCTCCACTTT. Protein: CASSLAASSYNSPLHF.

CDR3 in DNA: TGCAGTGCCTCGTATCTAAACACCATATATTTT. Translation: CSASYLNTIYF. The genes are TRBV20-1 and TRBJ1-3; D not certain. The CDR3 covers 11 residues. The V gene's germline CDR1 is DFQATT and CDR2 SNEGSKA (reference sequence). Trimming left V 6 bases short and J 6 bases short, with 9 bases between.

This clonotype was seen many times. The chain links TRBV15 to TRBJ2-1; D might be TRBD1 (6 bases). The CDR3 spans 16 residues. Between the trimmed V and J ends, which lost 2 bases and 3 bases, there was a span of 14 bases. Germline V gene sequence: CDR1 LNHNV, CDR2 YYDKDF (reference sequence). The CDR3 nucleotides read TGTGCCACCAGCAGACATAAGGGACAAAACTACAATGAGCAGTTCTTC. Residues: CATSRHKGQNYNEQFF.

This clonotype has ten or more counts. This chain connects TRBV10-3 to TRBJ1-1, with D perhaps TRBD1 (5 bases). V lost 4 bases and J 10 bases, leaving 19 bases between the germline ends. The CDR3 is 14 residues long. CDR1 and CDR2 (germline): ENHRY, SYGVKD. CDR3 amino acids: CAISGRDTNGGAFF. DNA for the CDR3: TGTGCCATCAGTGGCCGAGACACGAATGGGGGAGCTTTCTTT.

This clonotype was picked up a small number of times. V gene TRBV29-1 combines with J gene TRBJ1-1; no clear D gene. Per germline, CDR1 SQVTM and CDR2 ANQGSEA. The CDR3 sequence is 15 residues long. The V end was cut by 3 bases, the J end by 2 bases, with 16 bases between. The CDR3 DNA sequence: TGCAGCGTTGACCTAATGATTTCGGCAAACACTGAAGCTTTCTTT. This translates into CSVDLMISANTEAFF.

This clonotype has a count of ten or more. The J gene is TRBJ2-1, the V gene TRBV6-5; TRBD2 matches at 11 bases. V lost 2 bases, J lost 2 bases, and 2 bases stayed unmatched. This CDR3 has 16 residues. Germline V gene lookup returns CDR1 MNHEY and CDR2 SVGAGI. In DNA form, the CDR3 reads TGTGCCAGCAGTTACCTAGCGGGGGGCGCCTACAATGAGCAGTTCTTC. Translation: CASSYLAGGAYNEQFF.

This clonotype was seen only a few times. The rearrangement links TRBV6-5 to TRBJ1-5; the D is unclear. V lost 2 bases and J lost 9, with 11 bases in between. Germline V gene data show CDR1 as MNHEY and CDR2 as SVGAGI. The CDR3 has 13 residues. In DNA, the CDR3 is TGTGCCAGCAGTTACCTGGGTGTCTGGCCCCAGCATTTT. It encodes CASSYLGVWPQHF.

This clonotype appeared a single time. The CDR3 coding sequence is TGTGCCAGCAGTTCGGGACTATCCCAGACACCAGATACGCAGTATTTT. Protein sequence: CASSSGLSQTPDTQYF. The J gene is TRBJ2-3, the V gene TRBV28; 7 bases match TRBD2. Trimming cost V 4 bases and J 4 bases; bases outside gene matches: 11. Germline V lookup: CDR1 MDHEN, CDR2 SYDVKM. This CDR3 region has 16 residues.

In its sample, this clonotype was seen many times. The V and J genes are TRBV11-2 and TRBJ2-3; D may be TRBD2 (7 bases). The germline gives CDR1 SGHAT, CDR2 FQNNGV. V was shortened by 5 bases and J by 5 bases, with 20 bases between the two germline ends. The CDR3 sequence is 16 residues long. CDR3 sequence (DNA): TGTGCCAGCAGCGCAACAGAGGGGGGGGCGAGAGATACGCAGTATTTT. It codes for CASSATEGGARDTQYF.

The rearrangement joins TRBV28 to TRBJ1-2; TRBD1 matches at 7 bases. Per the germline V gene, CDR1 is MDHEN and CDR2 is SYDVKM. The CDR3 spans 15 residues. The J segment lost 2 bases and the V segment lost 4 bases, leaving 7 bases of the junction unmatched. The CDR3 region has the DNA TGTGCCAGCAGTTCCTGGGGGACAGCGAACTATGGCTACACCTTC. Translation: CASSSWGTANYGYTF.

The chain is built from TRBV20-1 and TRBJ2-2; D is perhaps TRBD2 (5 bases). Germline V gene sequence: CDR1 DFQATT, CDR2 SNEGSKA (reference sequence). The ends were cut back, 1 base at V and 5 bases at J, with 17 bases in the middle. The CDR3 contains 16 residues. The CDR3 here is CSARGGRWEYTGELFF. Written as DNA, the CDR3 is TGCAGTGCTAGAGGGGGTCGATGGGAGTATACCGGGGAGCTGTTTTTT.

This clonotype was picked up a small number of times. The CDR3 DNA reads as TGTGCCATAGCGACAGGGTTGCAGAGTGGCTACACCTTC. This codes for CAIATGLQSGYTF. The chain employs TRBV28 and TRBJ1-2, with TRBD1 identical over 7 bases. Trimming took 10 bases from V and 7 from J; bases not matched to a gene: 12. This CDR3 comprises 13 residues. Germline CDR1 and CDR2: MDHEN and SYDVKM.

This clonotype was counted ten times or more. The rearrangement uses TRBV20-1 and TRBJ2-2; D uncertain. Germline-derived CDR1 and CDR2 are DFQATT and SNEGSKA (reference sequence). V lost 3 bases, J lost 2 bases, and 4 bases lay in between. The CDR3 length is 12 residues. CDR3 sequence: CSARRNTGELFF. The CDR3 bases are TGCAGTGCTAGGAGAAACACCGGGGAGCTGTTTTTT.

This clonotype was seen ten or more times. In DNA, the CDR3 is TGTGCCAGCAGTCCAAGTCGGCCAGGGCGAACCCTCCACTACAATGAGCAGTTCTTC. This translates into CASSPSRPGRTLHYNEQFF. The chain is built from TRBV12-3 or TRBV12-4 and TRBJ2-1, with D possibly being TRBD1 (5 bases). This CDR3 region has 19 residues. The V gene lost 5 bases and the J gene lost 3 bases, with 26 bases spanning the gap.

The table lists this clonotype with many counts. This chain links TRBV12-3 or TRBV12-4 with TRBJ2-7, with D uncertain. The V end was cut by 6 bases, the J end by 2 bases, with 5 bases between. The CDR3 loop spans 11 amino acids. The CDR3 spells CASSSTYEQYF. In DNA, the CDR3 is TGTGCCAGCAGCTCGACCTACGAGCAGTACTTC.

This clonotype was counted at least ten times. This chain connects TRBV25-1 to TRBJ2-7, with D hard to call. The germline V gene encodes CDR1 MGHDK and CDR2 SYGVNS. Trimming stripped 1 base from V and 2 bases from J, with 12 bases between. The CDR3 contains 15 residues. The CDR3, as DNA: TGTGCCAGCAGTGAATCAGAGGTTTCCACCTACGAGCAGTACTTC. This translates into CASSESEVSTYEQYF.

V gene TRBV4-3 combines with J gene TRBJ2-7; 10 bases agree with TRBD2. The CDR3 consists of 15 residues. CDR1 is LGHNA, CDR2 YSLEER, per germline. Unmatched junction bases numbered 1, after V lost 1 base and J lost 1 base. The CDR3 reads CASSQVLAGSYEQYF. The CDR3 coding sequence is TGCGCCAGCAGCCAAGTACTAGCGGGGTCCTACGAGCAGTACTTC.

This clonotype was counted at least ten times. This chain connects TRBV6-1 to TRBJ1-1; TRBD1 might be the D (6 bases). The CDR3 consists of 14 residues. Deletions cut 7 bases from V and 0 bases from J, with 12 bases between. Germline V gene sequence: CDR1 MNHNS, CDR2 SASEGT. The CDR3 sequence: CASTQQGVNTEAFF. The CDR3, as DNA: TGTGCCAGCACCCAACAGGGCGTGAACACTGAAGCTTTCTTT.

This clonotype was counted many times. V is TRBV11-1 and J is TRBJ2-3; 10 bases agree with TRBD2. Germline V CDR1 and CDR2: SGHAT, FQDESV (reference sequence). The V and J ends lost 5 bases and 3 bases, in that order; junction bases with no gene match: 14. The CDR3 contains 18 residues. The CDR3 protein is CASSQGLAAPLSTDTQYF. The CDR3 DNA follows: TGTGCCAGCAGCCAAGGACTAGCGGCCCCCCTTTCGACAGATACGCAGTATTTT.

This clonotype was recorded many times. V is TRBV20-1 and J is TRBJ1-5; TRBD1 might be the D (5 bases). Germline-derived CDR1 and CDR2 are DFQATT and SNEGSKA (reference sequence). The CDR3 totals 16 residues. Trimming left V 0 bases short and J 3 bases short, with 15 bases between. The DNA of the CDR3 is TGCAGTGCTAGAGATAGCGGGGACGCTCTCAATCAGCCCCAGCATTTT. It codes for CSARDSGDALNQPQHF.

V is TRBV5-1 and J is TRBJ2-5, with a tentative D call TRBD1 (6 bases). Trimming took 4 bases from V and 3 from J, leaving 7 bases between them. Germline V lookup: CDR1 SGHRS, CDR2 YFSETQ. This CDR3 has 12 amino acids. The CDR3 is CASSRTEETQYF. The CDR3, as DNA: TGCGCCAGCAGCAGGACAGAAGAGACCCAGTACTTC.

V and J are TRBV12-3 or TRBV12-4 and TRBJ2-1; no definite D call. The CDR3 length is 14 residues. V was clipped by 6 bases and J by 6 bases, with 15 bases between them. The CDR3, as DNA: TGTGCCAGCAGCTTCGAGACTGACCTCAATGAGCAGTTCTTC. This gives the protein CASSFETDLNEQFF.

The chain carries TRBV4-2 and TRBJ1-6; D uncertain. Germline loops: CDR1 LGHNA, CDR2 YNFKEQ. Trimming stripped 0 bases from V and 10 bases from J, with 13 bases between. This CDR3 is 15 amino acids long. Here the CDR3 DNA reads TGTGCCAGCAGCCAAGAACCCGGTATCAAGTCACCCCTCCACTTT. Its translation is CASSQEPGIKSPLHF.

This chain joins TRBV7-6 and TRBJ1-3, with TRBD1 as a possible D gene (5 bases). Germline values: CDR1 SGHVS, CDR2 FNYEAQ. The CDR3 runs to 14 residues. The V end was cut by 5 bases, the J end by 2 bases, with 10 bases between. In DNA form, the CDR3 reads TGTGCCAGCAGCCTTCAGGGCCCTGGAAACACCATATATTTT. Its protein product is CASSLQGPGNTIYF.